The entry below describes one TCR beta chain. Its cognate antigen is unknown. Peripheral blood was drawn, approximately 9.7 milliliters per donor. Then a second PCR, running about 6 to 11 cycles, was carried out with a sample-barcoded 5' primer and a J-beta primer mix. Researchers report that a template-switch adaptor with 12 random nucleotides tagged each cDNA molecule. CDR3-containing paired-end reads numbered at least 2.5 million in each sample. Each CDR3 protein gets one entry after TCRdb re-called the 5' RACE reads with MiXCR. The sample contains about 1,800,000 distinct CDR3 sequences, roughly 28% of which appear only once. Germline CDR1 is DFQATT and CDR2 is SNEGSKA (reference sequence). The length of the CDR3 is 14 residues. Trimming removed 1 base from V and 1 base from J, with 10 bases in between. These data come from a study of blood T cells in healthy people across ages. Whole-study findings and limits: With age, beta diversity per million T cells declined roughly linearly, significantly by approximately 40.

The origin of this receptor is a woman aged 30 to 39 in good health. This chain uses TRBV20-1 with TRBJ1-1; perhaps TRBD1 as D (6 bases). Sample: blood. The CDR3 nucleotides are TGCAGTGCTAGAGTTACAGGGAGGAACACTGAAGCTTTCTTT. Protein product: CSARVTGRNTEAFF.